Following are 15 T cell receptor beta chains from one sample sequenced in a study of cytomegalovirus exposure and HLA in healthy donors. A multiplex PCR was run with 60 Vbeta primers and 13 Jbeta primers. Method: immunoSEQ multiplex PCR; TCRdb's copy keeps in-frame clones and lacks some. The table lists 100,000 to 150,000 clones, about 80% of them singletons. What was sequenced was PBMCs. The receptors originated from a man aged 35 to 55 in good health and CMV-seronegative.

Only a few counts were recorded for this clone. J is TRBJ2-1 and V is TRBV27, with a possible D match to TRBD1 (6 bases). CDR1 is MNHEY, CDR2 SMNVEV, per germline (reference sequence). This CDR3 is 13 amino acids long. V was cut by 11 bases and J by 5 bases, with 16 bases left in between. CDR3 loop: CACRGGVNNEQFF. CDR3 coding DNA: TGTGCCTGCCGAGGGGGAGTCAACAATGAGCAGTTCTTC.

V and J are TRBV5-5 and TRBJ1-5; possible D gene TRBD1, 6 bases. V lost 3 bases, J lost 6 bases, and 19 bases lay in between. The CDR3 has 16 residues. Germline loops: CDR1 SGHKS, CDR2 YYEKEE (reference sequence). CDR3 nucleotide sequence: TGTGCCAGCAGCTCCCATGGGGGGGGCGTTGCTCAGCCCCAGCATTTT. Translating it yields CASSSHGGGVAQPQHF.

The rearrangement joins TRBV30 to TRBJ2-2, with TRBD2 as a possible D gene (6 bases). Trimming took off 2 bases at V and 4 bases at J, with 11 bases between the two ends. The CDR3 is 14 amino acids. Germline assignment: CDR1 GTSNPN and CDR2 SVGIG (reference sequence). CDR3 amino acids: CAWSTGEVTGELFF. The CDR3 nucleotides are TGTGCCTGGAGTACGGGGGAGGTCACCGGGGAGCTGTTTTTT.

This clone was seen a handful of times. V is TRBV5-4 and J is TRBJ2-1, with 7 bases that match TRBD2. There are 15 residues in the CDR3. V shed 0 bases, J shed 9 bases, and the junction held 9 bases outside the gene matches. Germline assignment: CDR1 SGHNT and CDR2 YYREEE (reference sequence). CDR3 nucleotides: TGTGCCAGCAGCTTGGAGGCGGGAGCTCCGGGTGAGCAGTTCTTC. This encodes CASSLEAGAPGEQFF. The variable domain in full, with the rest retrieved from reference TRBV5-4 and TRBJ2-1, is ETGVTQSPTHLIKTRGQQVTLRCSSQSGHNTVSWYQQALGQGPQFIFQYYREEENGRGNFPPRFSGLQFPNYSSELNVNALELDDSALYLCASSLEAGAPGEQFFGPGTRLTVL.

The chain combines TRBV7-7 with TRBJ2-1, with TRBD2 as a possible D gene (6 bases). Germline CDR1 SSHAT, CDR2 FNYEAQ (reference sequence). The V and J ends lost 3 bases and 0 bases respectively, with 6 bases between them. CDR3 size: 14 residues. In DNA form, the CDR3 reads TGTGCCAGCAGCTTGGAGGGCTCCTACAATGAGCAGTTCTTC. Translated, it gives CASSLEGSYNEQFF. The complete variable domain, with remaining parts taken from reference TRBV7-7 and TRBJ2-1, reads GAGVSQSPRYKVTKRGQDVTLRCDPISSHATLYWYQQALGQGPEFLTYFNYEAQPDKSGLPSDRFSAERPEGSISTLTIQRTEQRDSAMYRCASSLEGSYNEQFFGPGTRLTVL.

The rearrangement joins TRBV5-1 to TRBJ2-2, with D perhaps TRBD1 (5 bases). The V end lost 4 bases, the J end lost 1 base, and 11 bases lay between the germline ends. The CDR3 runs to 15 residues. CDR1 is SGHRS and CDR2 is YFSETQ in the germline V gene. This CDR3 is CASSPGHQNTGELFF. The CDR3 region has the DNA TGCGCCAGCAGCCCCGGACACCAGAACACCGGGGAGCTGTTTTTT.

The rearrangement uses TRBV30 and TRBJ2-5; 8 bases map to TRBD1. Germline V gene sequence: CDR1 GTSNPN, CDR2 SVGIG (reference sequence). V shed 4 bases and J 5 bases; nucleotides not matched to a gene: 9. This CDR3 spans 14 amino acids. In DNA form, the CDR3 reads TGTGCCTGGAATCTACAGGGGGTGGAGGAGACCCAGTACTTC. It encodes CAWNLQGVEETQYF. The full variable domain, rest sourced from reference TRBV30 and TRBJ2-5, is SQTIHQWPATLVQPVGSPLSLECTVEGTSNPNLYWYRQAAGRGLQLLFYSVGIGQISSEVPQNLSASRPQDRQFILSSKKLLLSDSGFYLCAWNLQGVEETQYFGPGTRLLVL.

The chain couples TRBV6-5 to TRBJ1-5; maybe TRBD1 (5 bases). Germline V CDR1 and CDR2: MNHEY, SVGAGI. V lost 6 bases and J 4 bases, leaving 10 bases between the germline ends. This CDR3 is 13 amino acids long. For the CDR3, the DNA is TGTGCCAGCAGAGGCAGGGCGAATCAGCCCCAGCATTTT. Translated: CASRGRANQPQHF.

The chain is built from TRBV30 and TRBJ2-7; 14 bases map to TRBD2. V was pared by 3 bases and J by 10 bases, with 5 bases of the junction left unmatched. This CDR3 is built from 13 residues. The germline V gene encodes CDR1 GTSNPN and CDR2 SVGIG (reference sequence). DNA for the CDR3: TGTGCCTGGAGCGGGACTAGCGGGAGTCCTCAGTACTTC. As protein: CAWSGTSGSPQYF.

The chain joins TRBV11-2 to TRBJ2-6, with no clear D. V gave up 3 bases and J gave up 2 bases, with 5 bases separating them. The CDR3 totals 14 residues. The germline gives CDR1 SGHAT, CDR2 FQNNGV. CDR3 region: CASSFTTGANVLTF. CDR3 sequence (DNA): TGTGCCAGCAGCTTCACTACTGGGGCCAACGTCCTGACTTTC. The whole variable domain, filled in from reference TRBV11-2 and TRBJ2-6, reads EAGVAQSPRYKIIEKRQSVAFWCNPISGHATLYWYQQILGQGPKLLIQFQNNGVVDDSQLPKDRFSAERLKGVDSTLKIQPAKLEDSAVYLCASSFTTGANVLTFGAGSRLTVL.

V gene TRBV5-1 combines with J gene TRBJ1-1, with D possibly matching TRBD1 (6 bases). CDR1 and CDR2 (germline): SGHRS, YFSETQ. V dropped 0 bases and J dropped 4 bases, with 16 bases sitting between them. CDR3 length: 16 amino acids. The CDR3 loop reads CASSLDPGATSTEAFF. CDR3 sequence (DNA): TGCGCCAGCAGCTTGGACCCAGGGGCCACGAGCACTGAAGCTTTCTTT.

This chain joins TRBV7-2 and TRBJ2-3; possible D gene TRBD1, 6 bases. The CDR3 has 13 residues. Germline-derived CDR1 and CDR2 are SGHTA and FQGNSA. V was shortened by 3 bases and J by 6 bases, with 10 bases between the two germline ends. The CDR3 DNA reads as TGTGCCAGCAGCTTTTACAGGGATGATACGCAGTATTTT. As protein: CASSFYRDDTQYF.

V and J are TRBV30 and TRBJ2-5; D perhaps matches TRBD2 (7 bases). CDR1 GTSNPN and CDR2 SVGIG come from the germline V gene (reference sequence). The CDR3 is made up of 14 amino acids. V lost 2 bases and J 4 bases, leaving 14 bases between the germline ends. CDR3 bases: TGTGCCTGGAGTCGGGGGGCTGGGGGAGAGACCCAGTACTTC. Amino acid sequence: CAWSRGAGGETQYF.

The CDR3 loop reads CASSPSGANTEAFF. The CDR3 bases are TGTGCCAGCAGCCCCTCGGGAGCGAACACTGAAGCTTTCTTT. The chain joins TRBV7-3 to TRBJ1-1, with D uncertain. In germline, CDR1 is SGHTA, CDR2 FQGTGA. V shed 5 bases and J shed 1 base, with 11 bases lying between them. The CDR3 loop spans 14 amino acids.

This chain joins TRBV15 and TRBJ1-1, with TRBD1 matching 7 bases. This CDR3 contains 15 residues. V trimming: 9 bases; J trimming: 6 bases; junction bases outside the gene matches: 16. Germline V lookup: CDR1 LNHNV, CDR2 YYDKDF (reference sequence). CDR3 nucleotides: TGTGCCACGGGCCAACTGGACAGGCCCGGGGCTGAAGCTTTCTTT. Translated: CATGQLDRPGAEAFF.